The 18 T cell receptor beta chains reported below all come from one sample, sequenced in a study of molecular identifiers for immune sequencing clone quantification. From the PCR reads, TCRdb called clonotypes with MiXCR, one entry per CDR3 protein. The repertoire holds 85,000 to 95,000 distinct CDR3 sequences, around 20% seen once, with about 0.85% in the top ten. Sequencing input: naive CD8+ T cells from blood, with Jurkat cell RNA spiked in. This sample's subset: FACS-sorted CD8+CD4-CCR7+CD45RA+ naive T cells. The receptor set was obtained from a human donor in good health. Some libraries in this study had Jurkat cell RNA spiked in.

The genes are TRBV6-5 and TRBJ2-5; D may match TRBD1 or TRBD2 (5 bases each). The V and J ends lost 5 bases and 1 base respectively, with 14 bases between them. The CDR3 spans 15 residues. Per germline, CDR1 MNHEY and CDR2 SVGAGI. The CDR3 coding sequence is TGTGCCAGCAGTCCCCTTTGGGGGTCCCAAGAGACCCAGTACTTC. It specifies CASSPLWGSQETQYF.

Many counts were recorded for this clonotype. This sequence joins TRBV7-9 and TRBJ1-5, with a tentative D call TRBD1 (5 bases). In germline, CDR1 is SEHNR, CDR2 FQNEAQ (reference sequence). The CDR3 length is 15 residues. V lost 5 bases to trimming and J lost 5 bases, with 16 bases between them. CDR3 bases: TGTGCCAGCAGCACCGATGACAGCGGCGATCAGCCCCAGCATTTT. Translation gives CASSTDDSGDQPQHF.

V gene TRBV7-2 combines with J gene TRBJ2-3; no clear D. This CDR3 spans 12 amino acids. V lost 1 base and J 6 bases, leaving 5 bases between the germline ends. Germline V gene lookup returns CDR1 SGHTA and CDR2 FQGNSA. DNA for the CDR3: TGTGCCAGCAGCTTAGATAGGGATACGCAGTATTTT. This codes for CASSLDRDTQYF.

This clonotype showed up many times. The V and J genes are TRBV6-6 and TRBJ2-7; possible D gene TRBD1, 6 bases. V lost 6 bases to trimming and J lost 2 bases, with 14 bases between them. The CDR3 contains 14 residues. Looked up from germline, CDR1 is MNHNY and CDR2 is SVGAGI (reference sequence). The CDR3 bases are TGTGCCAGCAGCCCCACAGGGCCCCCCTACGAGCAGTACTTC. Translation gives CASSPTGPPYEQYF.

This clonotype was detected ten times or more. The rearrangement uses TRBV7-8 and TRBJ2-1; TRBD1 or TRBD2 may be the D gene (5 bases each). Germline CDR1 SGHVS, CDR2 FQNEAQ. CDR3 length: 17 amino acids. The V gene lost 4 bases and the J gene lost 5 bases, with 21 bases spanning the gap. Here the CDR3 DNA reads TGTGCCAGCAGCTCGACCATGGGGCCCAGGCGGGACAATGAGCAGTTCTTC. Protein sequence: CASSSTMGPRRDNEQFF.

This clonotype was seen at least ten times. This sequence joins TRBV6-5 and TRBJ2-1, with TRBD2 matching 10 bases. The ends lost 0 bases at V and 9 bases at J; junction bases unmatched: 5. The CDR3 sequence is 15 residues long. Germline lookup yields CDR1 MNHEY and CDR2 SVGAGI. CDR3 sequence reads: CASSYSGTSVIEQFF. As DNA, the CDR3 is TGTGCCAGCAGTTACTCTGGGACTAGCGTTATTGAGCAGTTCTTC.

This clonotype was found many times. V and J are TRBV15 and TRBJ1-2; D unresolved. Trimming removed 0 bases at V and 8 bases at J, with 13 bases between. CDR3 size: 14 residues. Looked up from germline, CDR1 is LNHNV and CDR2 is YYDKDF (reference sequence). The DNA of the CDR3 is TGTGCCACCAGCAGAGATCAAACCGCTAAAGGCTACACCTTC. As protein: CATSRDQTAKGYTF. Variable domain in full (rest from reference TRBV15 and TRBJ1-2): DAMVIQNPRYQVTQFGKPVTLSCSQTLNHNVMYWYQQKSSQAPKLLFHYYDKDFNNEADTPDNFQSRRPNTSFCFLDIRSPGLGDTAMYLCATSRDQTAKGYTFGSGTRLTVV.

This clonotype was detected ten times or more. V usage is TRBV19 and J usage is TRBJ1-5, with a possible D match to TRBD1 (5 bases). The CDR3 has 14 amino acids. Trimming took off 6 bases at V and 1 base at J, with 10 bases between the two ends. Per the germline V gene, CDR1 is LNHDA and CDR2 is SQIVND (reference sequence). The CDR3 coding sequence is TGTGCCAGTAGCCCGGGGGGAAGCAATCAGCCCCAGCATTTT. This encodes CASSPGGSNQPQHF.

A remark on this clonotype: A much larger clone lies a single base off, so this may be a read error. The V gene is TRBV19, the J gene TRBJ2-3; TRBD1 is a possible D gene (6 bases). Germline V gene sequence: CDR1 LNHDA, CDR2 SQIVND (reference sequence). The CDR3 has 13 residues. The CDR3 reads CVSSLGQPDTQYF. The CDR3 DNA reads as TGTGTCAGTAGTCTAGGACAGCCAGATACGCAGTATTTT.

The J gene is TRBJ1-5, the V gene TRBV21-1; the D call in the table, TRBD1, was not verified against the DNA. TRBV21-1 constitutes a pseudogene. This CDR3 contains 18 residues. This CDR3 reads CASTYHDGAEYSNQPQHF. The CDR3 DNA reads TGTGCCAGCACCTACCACGACGGGGCAGAGTATAGCAATCAGCCCCAGCATTTT.

This clonotype was seen many times. The rearrangement joins TRBV11-2 to TRBJ1-5, with TRBD1 as a possible D gene (5 bases). The CDR3 has 13 amino acids. The germline V gene has CDR1 SGHAT and CDR2 FQNNGV. Trimming took 1 base from V and 7 from J, leaving 8 bases between them. The chain's CDR3 is CASSLGGSQPQHF. CDR3 DNA sequence: TGTGCCAGCAGCTTAGGGGGGTCGCAGCCCCAGCATTTT.

At least ten counts were recorded for this clonotype. V is TRBV5-6 and J is TRBJ2-7, with TRBD2 identical over 7 bases. Trimming cost V 7 bases and J 0 bases; bases outside gene matches: 7. The CDR3 totals 14 residues. In germline, CDR1 is SGHDT, CDR2 YYEEEE. The CDR3 here is CASGFRDYSYEQYF. CDR3 coding DNA: TGTGCCAGCGGATTCCGGGACTACTCCTACGAGCAGTACTTC.

The chain combines TRBV7-9 with TRBJ1-1; 7 bases fit TRBD1. The J segment lost 3 bases and the V segment lost 3 bases, leaving 7 bases of the junction unmatched. Looked up from germline, CDR1 is SEHNR and CDR2 is FQNEAQ (reference sequence). This CDR3 is built from 15 residues. CDR3 residues: CASSFRQGVDTEAFF. CDR3 bases: TGTGCCAGCAGCTTTCGACAGGGAGTTGACACTGAAGCTTTCTTT.

This clonotype was detected ten times or more. CDR3 coding DNA: TGTGCCAGCAGCTTAACGGTGAGGACTAGCGGCACCACAGATACGCAGTATTTT. Encoded protein: CASSLTVRTSGTTDTQYF. The V gene is TRBV7-9, the J gene TRBJ2-3; 10 bases agree with TRBD2. The CDR3 has 18 residues. Unmatched junction bases numbered 10, after V lost 2 bases and J lost 2 bases. Germline V lookup: CDR1 SEHNR, CDR2 FQNEAQ (reference sequence).

This clonotype came up many times. V is TRBV3-1 and J is TRBJ2-2; the match to TRBD2 covers 7 bases. From germline, CDR1 is LGHDT and CDR2 YNNKEL (reference sequence). The CDR3 has 16 amino acids. V was clipped by 0 bases and J by 5 bases; unmatched bases: 6. CDR3 sequence: CASSQETSVWTGELFF. DNA of the CDR3: TGTGCCAGCAGCCAAGAAACTAGCGTTTGGACCGGGGAGCTGTTTTTT.

This clonotype was observed many times. The V call is TRBV4-1, the J call TRBJ1-6; D remains ambiguous. The CDR3 is 12 amino acids. The germline gives CDR1 MGHRA, CDR2 YSYEKL. Trimming removed 6 bases at V and 8 bases at J, with 8 bases between. The CDR3 region is CASSPMDSPLHF. CDR3 nucleotides: TGCGCCAGCAGTCCGATGGATTCACCCCTCCACTTT.

Ten or more counts support this clonotype. The chain joins TRBV12-3 or TRBV12-4 to TRBJ2-4; 7 bases match TRBD1. The CDR3 consists of 16 residues. V lost 4 bases, J lost 3 bases, and 9 bases stayed unmatched. CDR3 sequence: CASSSSGGSGKNIQYF. The CDR3 bases are TGTGCCAGCAGTTCATCAGGGGGAAGTGGCAAAAACATTCAGTACTTC.

This clonotype was observed many times. The chain has TRBV4-1 and TRBJ2-5; maybe TRBD1 (6 bases). Germline loops: CDR1 MGHRA, CDR2 YSYEKL. The CDR3 has 14 residues. Trimming cost V 1 base and J 1 base, with 7 bases left between them. CDR3 DNA sequence: TGCGCCAGCAGCCAAGGGACAGCCCAAGAGACCCAGTACTTC. It encodes CASSQGTAQETQYF.